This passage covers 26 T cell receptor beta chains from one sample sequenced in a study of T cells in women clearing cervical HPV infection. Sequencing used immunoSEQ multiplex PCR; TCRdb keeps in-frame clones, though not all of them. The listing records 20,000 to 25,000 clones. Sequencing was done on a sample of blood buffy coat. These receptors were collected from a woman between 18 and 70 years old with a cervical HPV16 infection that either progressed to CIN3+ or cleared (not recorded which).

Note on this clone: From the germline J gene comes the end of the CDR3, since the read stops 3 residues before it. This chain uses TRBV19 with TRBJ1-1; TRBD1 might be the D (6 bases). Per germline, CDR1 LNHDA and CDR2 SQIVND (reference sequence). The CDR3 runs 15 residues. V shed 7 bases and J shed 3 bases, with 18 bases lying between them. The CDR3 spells CASMKLQGMDTEAFF. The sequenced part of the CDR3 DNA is TGTGCCAGTATGAAATTACAGGGAATGGACACTGAA.

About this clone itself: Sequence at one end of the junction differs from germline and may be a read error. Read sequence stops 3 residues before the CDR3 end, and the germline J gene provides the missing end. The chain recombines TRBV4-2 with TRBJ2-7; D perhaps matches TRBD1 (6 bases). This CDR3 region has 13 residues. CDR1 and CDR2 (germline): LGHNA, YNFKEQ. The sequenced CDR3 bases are TGCGCCAGCAGCCATTACAGGGAGTACGAG. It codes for CASSHYREYE. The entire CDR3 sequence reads CASSHYREYEQYF.

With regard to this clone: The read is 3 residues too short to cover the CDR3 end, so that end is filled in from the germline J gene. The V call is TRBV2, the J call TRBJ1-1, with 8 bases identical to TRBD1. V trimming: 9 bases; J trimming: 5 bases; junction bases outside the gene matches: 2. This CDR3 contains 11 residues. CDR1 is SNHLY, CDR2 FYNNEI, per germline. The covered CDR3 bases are TGTGCCAGTGACAGGGGAACTGAA. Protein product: CASDRGTE. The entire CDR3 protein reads CASDRGTEAFF.

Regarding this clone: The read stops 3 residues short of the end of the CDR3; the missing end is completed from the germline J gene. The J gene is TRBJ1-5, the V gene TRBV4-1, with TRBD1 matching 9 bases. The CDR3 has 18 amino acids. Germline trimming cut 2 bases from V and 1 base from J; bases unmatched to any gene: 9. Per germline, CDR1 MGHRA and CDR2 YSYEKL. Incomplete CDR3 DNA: TGCGCCAGCAGCCAACTAGGACAGGGGCCTTGGAGCAATCAGCCC. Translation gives CASSQLGQGPWSNQP. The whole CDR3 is CASSQLGQGPWSNQPQHF.

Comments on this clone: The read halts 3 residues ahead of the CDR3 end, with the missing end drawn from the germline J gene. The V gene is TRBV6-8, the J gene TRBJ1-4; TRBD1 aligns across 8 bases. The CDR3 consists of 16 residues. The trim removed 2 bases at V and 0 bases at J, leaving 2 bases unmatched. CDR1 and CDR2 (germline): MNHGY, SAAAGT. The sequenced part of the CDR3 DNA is TGTGCCAGCAGTTACAAGACAGGGGCAACTAATGAAAAA. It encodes CASSYKTGATNEK. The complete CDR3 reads CASSYKTGATNEKLFF.

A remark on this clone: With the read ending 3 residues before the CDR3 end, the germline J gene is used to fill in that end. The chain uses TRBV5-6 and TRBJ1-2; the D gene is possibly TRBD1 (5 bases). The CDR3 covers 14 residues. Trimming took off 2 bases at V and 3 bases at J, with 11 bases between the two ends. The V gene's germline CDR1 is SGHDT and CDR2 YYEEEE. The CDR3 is CASSFYRLDYGYTF. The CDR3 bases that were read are TGTGCCAGCAGCTTTTACAGGTTAGACTATGGC. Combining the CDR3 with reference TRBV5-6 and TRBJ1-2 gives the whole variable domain DAGVTQSPTHLIKTRGQQVTLRCSPKSGHDTVSWYQQALGQGPQFIFQYYEEEERQRGNFPDRFSGHQFPNYSSELNVNALLLGDSALYLCASSFYRLDYGYTFGSGTRLTVV.

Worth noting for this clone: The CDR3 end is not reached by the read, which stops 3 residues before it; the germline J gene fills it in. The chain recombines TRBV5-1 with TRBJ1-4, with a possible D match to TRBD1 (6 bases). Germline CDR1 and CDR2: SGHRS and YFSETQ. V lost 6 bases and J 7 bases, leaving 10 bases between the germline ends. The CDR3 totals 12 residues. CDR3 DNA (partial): TGCGCCAGCACCCGAGGGGGTGAAAAA. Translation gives CASTRGGEK. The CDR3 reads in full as CASTRGGEKLFF.

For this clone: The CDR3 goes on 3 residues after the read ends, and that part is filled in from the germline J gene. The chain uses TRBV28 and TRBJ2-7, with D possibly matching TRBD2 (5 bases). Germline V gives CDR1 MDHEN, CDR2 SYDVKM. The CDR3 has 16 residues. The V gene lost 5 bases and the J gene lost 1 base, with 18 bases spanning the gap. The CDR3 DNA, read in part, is TGTGCCAGCAGTCGGGGTGATAGGGTCGGGTCCTACGAG. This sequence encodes CASSRGDRVGSYE. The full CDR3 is CASSRGDRVGSYEQYF.

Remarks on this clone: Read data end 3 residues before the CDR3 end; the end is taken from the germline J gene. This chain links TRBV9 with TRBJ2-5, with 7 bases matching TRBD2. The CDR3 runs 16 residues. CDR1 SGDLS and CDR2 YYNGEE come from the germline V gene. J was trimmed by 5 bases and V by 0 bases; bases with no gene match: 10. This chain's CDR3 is CASSVDLWAGDETQYF. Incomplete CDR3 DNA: TGTGCCAGCAGCGTAGATTTGTGGGCGGGGGATGAGACC.

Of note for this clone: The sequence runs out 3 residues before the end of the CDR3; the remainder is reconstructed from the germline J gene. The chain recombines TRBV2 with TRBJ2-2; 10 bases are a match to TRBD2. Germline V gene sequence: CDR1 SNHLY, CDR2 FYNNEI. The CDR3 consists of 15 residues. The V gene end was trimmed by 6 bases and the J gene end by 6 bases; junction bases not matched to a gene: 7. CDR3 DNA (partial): TGTGCCAGCAGGATTAGCGGGGGGTATGCCGGGGAG. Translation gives CASRISGGYAGE. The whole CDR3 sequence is CASRISGGYAGELFF.

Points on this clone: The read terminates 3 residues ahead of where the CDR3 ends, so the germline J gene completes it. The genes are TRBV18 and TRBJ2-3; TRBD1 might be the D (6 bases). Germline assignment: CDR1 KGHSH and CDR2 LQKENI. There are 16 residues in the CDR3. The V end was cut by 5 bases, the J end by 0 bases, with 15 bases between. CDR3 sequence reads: CASSSSQGPSTDTQYF. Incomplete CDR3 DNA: TGTGCCAGCTCATCCTCACAGGGTCCCAGCACAGATACG.

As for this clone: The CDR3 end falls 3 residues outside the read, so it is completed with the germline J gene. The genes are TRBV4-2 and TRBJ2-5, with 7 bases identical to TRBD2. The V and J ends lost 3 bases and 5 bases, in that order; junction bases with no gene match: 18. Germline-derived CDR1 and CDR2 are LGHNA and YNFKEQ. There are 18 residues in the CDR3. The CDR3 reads CASSQGGIMRKLVETQYF. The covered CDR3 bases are TGTGCCAGCAGCCAGGGGGGGATAATGAGGAAACTAGTTGAGACC.

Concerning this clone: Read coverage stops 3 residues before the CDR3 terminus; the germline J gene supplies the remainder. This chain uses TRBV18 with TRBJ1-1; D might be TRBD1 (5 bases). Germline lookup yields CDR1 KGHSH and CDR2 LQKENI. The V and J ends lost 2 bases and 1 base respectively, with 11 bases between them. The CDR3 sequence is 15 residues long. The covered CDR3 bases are TGTGCCAGCTCACCAACCACAAGGGGGAACACTGAA. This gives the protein CASSPTTRGNTE. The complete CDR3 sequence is CASSPTTRGNTEAFF.

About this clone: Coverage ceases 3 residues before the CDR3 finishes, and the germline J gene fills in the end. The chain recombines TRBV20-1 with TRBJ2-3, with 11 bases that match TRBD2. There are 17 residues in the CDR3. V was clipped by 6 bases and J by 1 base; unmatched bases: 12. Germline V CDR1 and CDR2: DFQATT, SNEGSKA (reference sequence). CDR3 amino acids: CSATIAGGPKGTDTQYF. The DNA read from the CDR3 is TGCAGTGCCACAATAGCGGGGGGGCCTAAGGGCACAGATACG.

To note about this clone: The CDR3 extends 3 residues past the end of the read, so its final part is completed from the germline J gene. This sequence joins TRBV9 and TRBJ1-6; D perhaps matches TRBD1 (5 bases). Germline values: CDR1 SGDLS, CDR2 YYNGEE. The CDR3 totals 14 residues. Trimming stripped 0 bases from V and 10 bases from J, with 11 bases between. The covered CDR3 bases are TGTGCCAGCAGCGTAGCCGGGGGAGCATCACCC. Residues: CASSVAGGASP. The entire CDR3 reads CASSVAGGASPLHF.

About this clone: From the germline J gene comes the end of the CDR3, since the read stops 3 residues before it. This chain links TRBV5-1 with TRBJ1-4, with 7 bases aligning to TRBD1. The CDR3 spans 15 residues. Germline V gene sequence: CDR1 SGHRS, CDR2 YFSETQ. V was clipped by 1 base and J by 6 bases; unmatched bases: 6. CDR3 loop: CASSLTGTAYEKLFF. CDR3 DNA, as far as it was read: TGCGCCAGCAGCTTGACCGGGACAGCTTATGAAAAA. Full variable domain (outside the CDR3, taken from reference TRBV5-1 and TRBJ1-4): KAGVTQTPRYLIKTRGQQVTLSCSPISGHRSVSWYQQTPGQGLQFLFEYFSETQRNKGNFPGRFSGRQFSNSRSEMNVSTLELGDSALYLCASSLTGTAYEKLFFGSGTQLSVL.

The CDR3 loop reads CSARGDWSGRFYNEQFF. The covered CDR3 bases are TGCAGTGCTAGAGGGGACTGGAGCGGGAGGTTCTACAATGAG. This sequence joins TRBV20-1 and TRBJ2-1; 9 bases fit TRBD2. The sequence runs out 3 residues before the end of the CDR3; the remainder is reconstructed from the germline J gene. CDR3 length equals 17 residues. Losses at the gene ends were 1 base for V and 3 bases for J; bases not matched to a gene: 10. Germline V gene data show CDR1 as DFQATT and CDR2 as SNEGSKA (reference sequence).

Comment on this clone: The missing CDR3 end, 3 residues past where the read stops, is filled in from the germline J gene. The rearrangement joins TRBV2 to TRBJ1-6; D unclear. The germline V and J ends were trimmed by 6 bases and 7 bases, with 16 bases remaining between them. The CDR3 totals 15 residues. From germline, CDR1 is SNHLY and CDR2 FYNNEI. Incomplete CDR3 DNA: TGTGCCAGCAGCTTAACGGGCGGGGAGAATTCACCC. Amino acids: CASSLTGGENSP. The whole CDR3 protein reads CASSLTGGENSPLHF.

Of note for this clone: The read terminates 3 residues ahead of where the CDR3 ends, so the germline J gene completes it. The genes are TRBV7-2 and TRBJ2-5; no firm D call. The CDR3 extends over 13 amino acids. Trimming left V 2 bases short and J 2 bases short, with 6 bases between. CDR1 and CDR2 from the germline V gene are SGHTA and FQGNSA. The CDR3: CASSLNRQETQYF. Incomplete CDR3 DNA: TGTGCCAGCAGCTTAAACAGACAAGAGACC.

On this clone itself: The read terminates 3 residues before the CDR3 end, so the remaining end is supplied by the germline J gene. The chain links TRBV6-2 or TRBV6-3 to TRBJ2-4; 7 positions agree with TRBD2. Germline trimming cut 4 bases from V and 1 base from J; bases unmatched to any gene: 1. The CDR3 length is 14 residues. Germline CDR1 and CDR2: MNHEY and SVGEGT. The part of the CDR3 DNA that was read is TGTGCCAGCAGTTTCGGGGGGGCCAAAAACATT. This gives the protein CASSFGGAKNI. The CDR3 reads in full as CASSFGGAKNIQYF.

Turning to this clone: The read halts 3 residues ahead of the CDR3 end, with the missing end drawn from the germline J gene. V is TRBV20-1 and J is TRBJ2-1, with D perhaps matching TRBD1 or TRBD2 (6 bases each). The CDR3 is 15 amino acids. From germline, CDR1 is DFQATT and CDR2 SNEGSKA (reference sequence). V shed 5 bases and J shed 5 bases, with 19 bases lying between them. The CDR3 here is CSAPLGGRRDNEQFF. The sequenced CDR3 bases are TGCAGTGCTCCCCTTGGGGGCCGGAGGGACAATGAG.

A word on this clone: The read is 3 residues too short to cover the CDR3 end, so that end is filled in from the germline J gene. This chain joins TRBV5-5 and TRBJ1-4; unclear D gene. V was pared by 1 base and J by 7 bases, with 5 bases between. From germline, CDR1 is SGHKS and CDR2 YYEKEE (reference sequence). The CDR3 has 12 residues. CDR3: CASSLSIEKLFF. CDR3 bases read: TGTGCCAGCAGCTTGTCTATTGAAAAA.

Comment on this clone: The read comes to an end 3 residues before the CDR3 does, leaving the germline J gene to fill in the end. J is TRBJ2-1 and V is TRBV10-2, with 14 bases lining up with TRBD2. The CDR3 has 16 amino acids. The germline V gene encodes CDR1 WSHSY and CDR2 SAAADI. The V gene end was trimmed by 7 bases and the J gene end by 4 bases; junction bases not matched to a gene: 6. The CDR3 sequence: CASKGLAGDIYNEQFF. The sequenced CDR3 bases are TGCGCCAGCAAGGGACTAGCGGGAGACATTTACAATGAG.

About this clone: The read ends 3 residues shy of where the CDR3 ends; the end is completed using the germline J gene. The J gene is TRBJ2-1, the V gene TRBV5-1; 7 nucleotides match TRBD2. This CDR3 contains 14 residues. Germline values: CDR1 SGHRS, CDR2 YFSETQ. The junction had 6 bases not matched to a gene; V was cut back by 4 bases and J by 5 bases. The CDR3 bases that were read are TGCGCCAGCAGCGGCCGGGACTACGACAATGAG. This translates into CASSGRDYDNE. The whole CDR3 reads CASSGRDYDNEQFF.

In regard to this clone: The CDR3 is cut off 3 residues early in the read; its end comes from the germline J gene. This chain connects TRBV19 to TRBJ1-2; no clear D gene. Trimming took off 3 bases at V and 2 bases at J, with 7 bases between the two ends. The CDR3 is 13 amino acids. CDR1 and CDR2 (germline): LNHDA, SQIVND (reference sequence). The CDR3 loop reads CASSIRWNYGYTF. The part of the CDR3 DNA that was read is TGTGCCAGTAGTATCAGATGGAACTATGGC.

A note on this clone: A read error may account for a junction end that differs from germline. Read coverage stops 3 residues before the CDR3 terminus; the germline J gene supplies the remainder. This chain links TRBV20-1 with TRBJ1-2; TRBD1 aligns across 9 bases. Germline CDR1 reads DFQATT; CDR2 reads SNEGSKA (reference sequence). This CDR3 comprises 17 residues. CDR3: CSARGGTGQVRHYGYTF. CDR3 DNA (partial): TGCAGTGCCAGAGGGGGGACAGGGCAAGTTCGCCACTATGGC.